This T cell receptor beta chain was sequenced during a study of CD8 T cells in Susac syndrome. Study-wide results and caveats: It was acknowledged in the study that the number of individuals who were included in its TCR sequencing and HLA analysis was relatively small.

Roughly 0.45 to 1 ug RNA was reverse transcribed with random hexamers. Multiplex PCR with immunoSEQ amplified the TCR beta CDR3 across 54 Vbeta and 13 Jbeta. TCRdb passed the immunoSEQ multiplex PCR reads through MiXCR, listing each CDR3 protein once. Of 70,000 to 100,000 distinct CDR3 sequences in the sample, 85% to 95% were seen once. High-throughput TCR beta sequencing covered peripheral CD8+ and CD4+ T cells. Controls were healthy donors (matched for age and sex). With 4 bases removed from V and 8 bases from J, the gap between germline ends came to 8 bases. This CDR3 is 12 amino acids long. Looked up from germline, CDR1 is SEHNR and CDR2 is FQNEAQ (reference sequence). This clonotype was observed a single time. The antigen is undetermined.

The clonotype comes from a human donor in good health. The rearrangement uses TRBV7-9 and TRBJ2-2, with no clear D. Sequenced sample: CD8+ T cells from PBMCs. The DNA for the CDR3 is TGTGCCAGCAGCTCAGACCCTGGGGAGCTGTTTTTT. Protein: CASSSDPGELFF.